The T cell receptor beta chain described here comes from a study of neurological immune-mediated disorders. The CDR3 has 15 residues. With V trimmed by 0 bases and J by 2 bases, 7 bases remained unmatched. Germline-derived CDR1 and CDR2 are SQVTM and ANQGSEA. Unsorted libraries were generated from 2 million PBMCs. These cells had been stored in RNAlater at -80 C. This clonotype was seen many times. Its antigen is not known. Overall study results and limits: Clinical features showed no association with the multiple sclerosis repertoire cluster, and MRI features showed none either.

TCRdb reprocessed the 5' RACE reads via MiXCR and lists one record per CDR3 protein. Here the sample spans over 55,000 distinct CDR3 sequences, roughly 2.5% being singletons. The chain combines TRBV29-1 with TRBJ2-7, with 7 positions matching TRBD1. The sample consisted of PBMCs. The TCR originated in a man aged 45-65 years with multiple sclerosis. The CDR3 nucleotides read TGCAGCGTTGAAGATGGAAAGGGGGCCACCTACGAGCAGTACTTC. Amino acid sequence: CSVEDGKGATYEQYF.